These 12 T cell receptor beta chains were sequenced from one sample in a study of T cell repertoires in aging, cancer and after chemotherapy. Amplification of TCR beta used genomic DNA extracted from peripheral blood. Multiplex touch-down PCR with TRB-A/B primers amplified rearranged V-D-J TRB sequences. TCRdb reanalysed the multiplex PCR reads using MiXCR and keeps one entry per CDR3 protein. Of more than 550 distinct CDR3 sequences in the sample, 42% were seen once. Material: blood. The origin of the receptors is a human donor with a solid tumor.

To note about this clonotype: It is unclear where the CDR3 begins or ends on the DNA, so no DNA is shown, and the CDR3 is as TCRdb lists it. This sequence joins TRBV7-5 and TRBJ2-4; whether TRBD1, the table's D call, matches the DNA was not checked. TRBV7-5 has pseudogene status. The CDR3 spans 18 residues, counting both ends. CDR3 residues: CISVPEARVGTDKNIQYF.

The genes are TRBV20-1 and TRBJ2-5, with 9 bases identical to TRBD1. The CDR3 loop spans 13 amino acids. The J segment lost 5 bases and the V segment lost 5 bases, leaving 6 bases of the junction unmatched. Germline V gene data show CDR1 as DFQATT and CDR2 as SNEGSKA (reference sequence). CDR3 sequence reads: CSAGGQGWETQYF. The CDR3 DNA sequence: TGCAGTGCTGGGGGACAGGGCTGGGAGACCCAGTACTTC.

V gene TRBV24-1 combines with J gene TRBJ2-5; D may be TRBD1 (6 bases). Trimming removed 7 bases at V and 2 bases at J, with 10 bases between. Germline V gene data show CDR1 as KGHDR and CDR2 as SFDVKD. This CDR3 is 13 amino acids long. The CDR3 reads CATSFGQQETQYF. CDR3 DNA sequence: TGTGCCACCAGCTTTGGACAGCAAGAGACCCAGTACTTC.

This clonotype was picked up a small number of times. The V call is TRBV12-3 or TRBV12-4, the J call TRBJ1-2, with TRBD1 matching over 9 bases. The CDR3 length is 17 residues. V dropped 6 bases and J dropped 5; count of bases not matched to a gene: 16. CDR3 in amino acids: CASSPTGDRAFSYGYTF. In DNA form, the CDR3 reads TGTGCCAGCAGCCCCACGGGGGACAGGGCCTTTTCGTATGGCTACACCTTC.

The gene calls are TRBV6-1 and TRBJ1-4; D possibly corresponds to TRBD1 (6 bases). V was pared by 5 bases and J by 6 bases, with 16 bases between. CDR3 length: 15 amino acids. Germline loops: CDR1 MNHNS, CDR2 SASEGT. The CDR3 loop is CASSYFPGVDEKLFF. CDR3 in DNA: TGTGCCAGCAGTTACTTCCCAGGGGTGGATGAAAAACTGTTTTTT.

By sample share, this clonotype is large. The chain has TRBV6-1 and TRBJ2-5, with TRBD1 identical over 9 bases. CDR3 size: 14 residues. V trimming: 4 bases; J trimming: 3 bases; junction bases outside the gene matches: 3. Per germline, CDR1 MNHNS and CDR2 SASEGT. CDR3 residues: CASSGWTGEETQYF. CDR3 bases: TGTGCCAGCAGTGGCTGGACAGGGGAAGAGACCCAGTACTTC.

This chain joins TRBV24-1 and TRBJ1-3, with D possibly being TRBD1 (6 bases). The V gene's germline CDR1 is KGHDR and CDR2 SFDVKD. Trimming cost V 5 bases and J 4 bases, with 11 bases left between them. CDR3 length: 14 amino acids. CDR3 DNA: TGTGCCACCAGTGCCACAGGGAGAGGAAACACCATATATTTT. It yields the protein CATSATGRGNTIYF.

This clonotype was picked up a small number of times. V usage is TRBV6-2 or TRBV6-3 and J usage is TRBJ1-1; TRBD1 is a possible D gene (5 bases). V was cut by 5 bases and J by 5 bases, with 18 bases left in between. CDR3 length equals 15 residues. Germline V gene data show CDR1 as MNHEY and CDR2 as SVGEGT. This CDR3 reads CASSRGGTRWTEAFF. In DNA, the CDR3 is TGTGCCAGCAGTCGCGGAGGGACTCGTTGGACTGAAGCTTTCTTT.

In regard to this clonotype: With a much larger clone just one base away, this may be a read error. The CDR3 bases are TGCAGCGCTATGAGGTCTGTGGCCAACGTCCTGACTTTC. Its translation is CSAMRSVANVLTF. This chain links TRBV20-1 with TRBJ2-6; D is uncertain. The CDR3 is 13 amino acids. Germline assignment: CDR1 DFQATT and CDR2 SNEGSKA (reference sequence).

The V call is TRBV11-2, the J call TRBJ1-2; D not resolved. Between the trimmed V and J ends, which lost 0 bases and 0 bases, there was a span of 5 bases. The CDR3 spans 14 residues. CDR1 and CDR2 from the germline V gene are SGHAT and FQNNGV. In DNA, the CDR3 is TGTGCCAGCAGCTTAGATCGAGCTAACTATGGCTACACCTTC. It specifies CASSLDRANYGYTF.

This CDR3 reads CSVGIRSDTQYF. DNA for the CDR3: TGCAGCGTTGGAATTAGATCAGATACGCAGTATTTT. This chain connects TRBV29-1 to TRBJ2-3; D is ambiguous. The germline gives CDR1 SQVTM, CDR2 ANQGSEA. Trimming removed 4 bases from V and 4 bases from J, with 9 bases in between. The CDR3 spans 12 residues.

This clonotype has only one observation. The gene calls are TRBV6-5 and TRBJ1-5, with D perhaps matching TRBD1 (6 bases). The CDR3 totals 15 residues. V lost 0 bases to trimming and J lost 7 bases, with 13 bases between them. CDR1 is MNHEY and CDR2 is SVGAGI in the germline V gene. The CDR3 bases are TGTGCCAGCAGTTACTCCCCGGGGGCAGGCCAGCCCCAGCATTTT. Protein product: CASSYSPGAGQPQHF.